The 9 T cell receptor beta chains presented below share a single source sample, sequenced in a study of T cell responses to AZD1222 COVID-19 vaccine. TCRdb's table, derived via immunoSEQ multiplex PCR, lists solely in-frame clones and lacks some. The sample shows under 150,000 clones, approximately 90% of them seen only once. Sequencing was performed on peripheral blood, taken 28 days after the second AZD1222 dose. These receptor sequences come from an adult who received the AZD1222 COVID-19 vaccine.

The CDR3 coding sequence is TGTGCCAGCAGTTACAGTAGCGGGGGCCCCAATGAGCAGTTCTTC. It encodes CASSYSSGGPNEQFF. The rearrangement joins TRBV6-2 or TRBV6-3 to TRBJ2-1; 9 nucleotides line up with TRBD2. The germline gives CDR1 MNHEY, CDR2 SVGEGT. V lost 2 bases, J lost 6 bases, and 5 bases stayed unmatched. The CDR3 contains 15 residues.

This sequence joins TRBV9 and TRBJ2-3; 7 bases fit TRBD1. This CDR3 spans 13 amino acids. V shed 4 bases and J 6 bases; nucleotides not matched to a gene: 5. Germline-derived CDR1 and CDR2 are SGDLS and YYNGEE. CDR3 loop: CASSFGTADTQYF. CDR3 in DNA: TGTGCCAGCAGCTTTGGGACAGCCGATACGCAGTATTTT. The full variable domain, its missing parts supplied by reference TRBV9 and TRBJ2-3, is DSGVTQTPKHLITATGQRVTLRCSPRSGDLSVYWYQQSLDQGLQFLIQYYNGEERAKGNILERFSAQQFPDLHSELNLSSLELGDSALYFCASSFGTADTQYFGPGTRLTVL.

The chain recombines TRBV6-5 with TRBJ2-7, with 7 bases identical to TRBD1. CDR1 and CDR2 (germline): MNHEY, SVGAGI. J was trimmed by 3 bases and V by 4 bases; bases with no gene match: 9. The CDR3 extends over 15 amino acids. The CDR3 nucleotides are TGTGCCAGCAGTTCCGGGGCGACAGGGAACTACGAGCAGTACTTC. This gives the protein CASSSGATGNYEQYF.

V is TRBV19 and J is TRBJ1-1, with D possibly matching TRBD1 (5 bases). The germline V and J ends were trimmed by 6 bases and 1 base, with 9 bases remaining between them. The CDR3 runs to 13 residues. The germline CDR1 and CDR2 sequences are LNHDA and SQIVND (reference sequence). CDR3 DNA: TGTGCCAGTAGGCAAGACAGGAACACTGAAGCTTTCTTT. Translation: CASRQDRNTEAFF.

The sample holds one count of this clone. This chain uses TRBV4-2 with TRBJ1-5; maybe TRBD1 (6 bases). V was clipped by 1 base and J by 4 bases, with 11 bases between them. This CDR3 has 15 residues. From germline, CDR1 is LGHNA and CDR2 YNFKEQ. CDR3 nucleotides: TGTGCCAGCAGCCAAGGAGAACAGGGTAATCAGCCCCAGCATTTT. Amino acid sequence: CASSQGEQGNQPQHF.

A few counts support this clone. The V gene is TRBV11-3, the J gene TRBJ2-7, with 7 bases lining up with TRBD2. With 5 bases clipped from V and 4 bases from J, the junction kept 5 bases outside the gene matches. This CDR3 region has 13 residues. CDR1 is SGHNT and CDR2 is YENEEA in the germline V gene. In DNA form, the CDR3 reads TGTGCCAGCAGCCCGGGGGGTTCTTACGAGCAGTACTTC. This sequence encodes CASSPGGSYEQYF.

The V gene is TRBV19, the J gene TRBJ1-5; TRBD1 aligns across 11 bases. Losses at the gene ends were 7 bases for V and 1 base for J; bases not matched to a gene: 9. CDR1 LNHDA and CDR2 SQIVND come from the germline V gene (reference sequence). The CDR3 consists of 17 residues. This CDR3 is CASKLWTGGRSNQPQHF. CDR3 bases: TGTGCCAGTAAATTGTGGACAGGGGGCAGGAGCAATCAGCCCCAGCATTTT.

V and J are TRBV18 and TRBJ1-4; D remains ambiguous. CDR3 length: 16 residues. V lost 2 bases and J 0 bases, leaving 10 bases between the germline ends. Germline lookup yields CDR1 KGHSH and CDR2 LQKENI. The CDR3 sequence: CASSPTRIATNEKLFF. CDR3 coding DNA: TGTGCCAGCTCACCAACTAGGATTGCAACTAATGAAAAACTGTTTTTT.

This chain connects TRBV7-6 to TRBJ2-1, with D perhaps given as TRBD1 or TRBD2 (5 bases each). CDR1 and CDR2 from the germline V gene are SGHVS and FNYEAQ. The CDR3 spans 16 residues. Trimming removed 1 base from V and 5 bases from J, with 15 bases in between. The CDR3 region has the DNA TGTGCCAGCAGCTTAGATCAGGTGGGGGAAGACAATGAGCAGTTCTTC. It encodes CASSLDQVGEDNEQFF.